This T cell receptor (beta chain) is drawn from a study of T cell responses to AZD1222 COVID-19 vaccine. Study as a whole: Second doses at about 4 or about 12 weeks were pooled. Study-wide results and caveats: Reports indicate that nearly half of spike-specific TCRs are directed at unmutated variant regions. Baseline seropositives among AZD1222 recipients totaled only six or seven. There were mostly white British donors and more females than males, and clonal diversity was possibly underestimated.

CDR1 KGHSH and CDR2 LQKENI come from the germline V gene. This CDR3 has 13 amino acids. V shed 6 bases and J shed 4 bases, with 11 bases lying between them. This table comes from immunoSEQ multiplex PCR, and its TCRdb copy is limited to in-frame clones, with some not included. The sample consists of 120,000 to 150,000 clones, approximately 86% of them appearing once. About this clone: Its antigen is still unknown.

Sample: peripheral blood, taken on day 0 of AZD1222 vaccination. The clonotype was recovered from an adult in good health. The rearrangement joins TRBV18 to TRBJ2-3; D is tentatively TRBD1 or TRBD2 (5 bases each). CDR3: CASSGGMADTQYF. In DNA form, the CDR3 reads TGTGCCAGCTCTGGGGGTATGGCAGATACGCAGTATTTT.